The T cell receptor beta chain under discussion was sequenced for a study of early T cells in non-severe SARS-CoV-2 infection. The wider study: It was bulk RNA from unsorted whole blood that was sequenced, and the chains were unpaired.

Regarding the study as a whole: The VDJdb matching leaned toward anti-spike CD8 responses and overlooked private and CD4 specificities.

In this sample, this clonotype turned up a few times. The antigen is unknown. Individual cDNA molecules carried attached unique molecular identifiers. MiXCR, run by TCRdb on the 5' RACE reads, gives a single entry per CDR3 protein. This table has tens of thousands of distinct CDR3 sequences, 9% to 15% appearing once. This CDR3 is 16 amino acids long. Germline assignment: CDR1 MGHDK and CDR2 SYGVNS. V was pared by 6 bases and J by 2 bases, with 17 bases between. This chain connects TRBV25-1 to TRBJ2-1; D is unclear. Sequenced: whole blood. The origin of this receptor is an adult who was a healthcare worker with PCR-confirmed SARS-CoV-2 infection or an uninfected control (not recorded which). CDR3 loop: CASRSSSVVAYNEQFF. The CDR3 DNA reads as TGTGCCAGCAGATCCTCCAGCGTTGTCGCCTACAATGAGCAGTTCTTC.